This TCR beta chain was documented in a study of control samples from healthy donors and cancer patients. The assay was immunoSEQ multiplex PCR, and TCRdb's table has in-frame clones only and misses some. The sample consists of about 140,000 clones, 70% to 90% of them appearing once. The V and J ends lost 0 bases and 4 bases, in that order; junction bases with no gene match: 1. Germline CDR1 SGHKS, CDR2 YYEKEE (reference sequence). The CDR3 contains 14 residues. The origin of this receptor is a man aged 18 to 30 in good health. The V gene is TRBV5-5, the J gene TRBJ2-7, with 10 positions matching TRBD1. What was sequenced was blood. The CDR3 region is CASSLEGQGYEQYF. In DNA form, the CDR3 reads TGTGCCAGCAGCTTGGAGGGACAGGGGTACGAGCAGTACTTC.